The T cell receptor (beta chain) under discussion was sequenced for a study of CD8+ T cells in alopecia areata. About the research overall: Treatment with tofacitinib (6 to 18 months) was followed by 6 months off drug. Study-level findings and limits: Normal skin contains resident alphabeta T cells, and these are also sequenced in scalp samples.

In each case, RNA was isolated and then reverse transcribed into cDNA as the sequencing template. Using immunoSEQ multiplex PCR, the repertoire was profiled, and TCRdb retains in-frame clones only, with some absent. Here the sample spans approximately 180,000 clones, 50% to 75% being singletons. CDR3 size: 14 residues. The germline gives CDR1 SGHDN, CDR2 FVKESK. V was shortened by 3 bases and J by 8 bases, with 17 bases between the two germline ends. As regards this clone: Its antigen is unknown.

J is TRBJ2-7 and V is TRBV14; the D gene could be TRBD1 or TRBD2 (5 bases each). Sequences were derived from CD4+ T cells sorted from blood, sampled at week 0. This clonotype was obtained from a human donor with alopecia areata. CDR3: CASSQRGHSVQQYF. CDR3 sequence (DNA): TGTGCCAGCAGCCAGAGGGGCCACTCCGTGCAGCAGTACTTC.